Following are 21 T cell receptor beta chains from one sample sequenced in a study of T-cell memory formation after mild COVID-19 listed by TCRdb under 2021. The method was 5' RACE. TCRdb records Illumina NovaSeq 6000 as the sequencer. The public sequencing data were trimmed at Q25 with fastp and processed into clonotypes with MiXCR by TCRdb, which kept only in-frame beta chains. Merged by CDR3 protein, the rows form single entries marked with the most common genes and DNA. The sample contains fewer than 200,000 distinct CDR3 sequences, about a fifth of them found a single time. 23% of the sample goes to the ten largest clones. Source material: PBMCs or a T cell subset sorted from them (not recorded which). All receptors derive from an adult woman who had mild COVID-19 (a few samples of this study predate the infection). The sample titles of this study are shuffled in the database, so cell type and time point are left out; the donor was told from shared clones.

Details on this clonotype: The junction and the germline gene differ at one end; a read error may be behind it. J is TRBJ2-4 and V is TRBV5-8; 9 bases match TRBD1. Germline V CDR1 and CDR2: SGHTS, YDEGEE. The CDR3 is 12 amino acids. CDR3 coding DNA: TGTGCCAGCAGCTTGTTTAGGGACAGGGTCCCCTTC. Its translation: CASSLFRDRVPF.

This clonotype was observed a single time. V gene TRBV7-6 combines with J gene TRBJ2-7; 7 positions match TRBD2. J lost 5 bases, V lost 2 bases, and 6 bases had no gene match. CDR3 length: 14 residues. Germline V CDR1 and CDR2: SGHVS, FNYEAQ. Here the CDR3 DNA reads TGTGCCAGCAGCTTAAGCGGGGTAGGCGACGAGCAGTACTTC. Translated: CASSLSGVGDEQYF.

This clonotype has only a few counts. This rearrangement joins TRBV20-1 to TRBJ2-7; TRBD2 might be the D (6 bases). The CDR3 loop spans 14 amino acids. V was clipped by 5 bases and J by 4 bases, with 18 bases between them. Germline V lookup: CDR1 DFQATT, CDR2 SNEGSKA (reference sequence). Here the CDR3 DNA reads TGCAGTGCTGCCGGGACTTCGCCAACTTACGAGCAGTACTTC. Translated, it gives CSAAGTSPTYEQYF.

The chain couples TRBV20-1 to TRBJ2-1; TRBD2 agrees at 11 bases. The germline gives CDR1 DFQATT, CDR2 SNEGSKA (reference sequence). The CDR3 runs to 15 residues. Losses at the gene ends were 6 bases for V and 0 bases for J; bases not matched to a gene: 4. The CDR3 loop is CSALTSGDSYNEQFF. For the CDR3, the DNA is TGCAGTGCACTGACTAGCGGGGACTCCTACAATGAGCAGTTCTTC.

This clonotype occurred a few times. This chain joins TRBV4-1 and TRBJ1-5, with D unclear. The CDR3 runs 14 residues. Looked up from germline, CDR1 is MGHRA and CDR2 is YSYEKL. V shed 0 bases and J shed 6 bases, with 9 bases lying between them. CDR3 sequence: CASSQDWSGQPQHF. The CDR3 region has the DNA TGCGCCAGCAGCCAAGATTGGTCAGGTCAGCCCCAGCATTTT.

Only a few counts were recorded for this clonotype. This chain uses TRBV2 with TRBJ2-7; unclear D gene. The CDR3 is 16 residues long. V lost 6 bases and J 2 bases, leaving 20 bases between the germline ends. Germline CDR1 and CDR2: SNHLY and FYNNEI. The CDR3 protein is CASSYSPRPKTYEQYF. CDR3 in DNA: TGTGCCAGCAGCTACTCTCCCCGGCCGAAGACCTACGAGCAGTACTTC.

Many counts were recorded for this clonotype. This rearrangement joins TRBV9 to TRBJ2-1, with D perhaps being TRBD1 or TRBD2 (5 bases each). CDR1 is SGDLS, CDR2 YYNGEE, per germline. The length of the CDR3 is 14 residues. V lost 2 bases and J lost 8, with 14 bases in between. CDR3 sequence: CASSVRDPGHEQFF. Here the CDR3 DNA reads TGTGCCAGCAGCGTGAGGGACCCCGGCCATGAGCAGTTCTTC.

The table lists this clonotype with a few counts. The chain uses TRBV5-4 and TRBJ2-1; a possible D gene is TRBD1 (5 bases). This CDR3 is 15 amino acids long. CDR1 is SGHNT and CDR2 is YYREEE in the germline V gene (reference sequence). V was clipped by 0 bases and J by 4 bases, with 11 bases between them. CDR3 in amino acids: CASSLGQLFYNEQFF. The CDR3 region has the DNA TGTGCCAGCAGCTTGGGACAGCTATTTTACAATGAGCAGTTCTTC. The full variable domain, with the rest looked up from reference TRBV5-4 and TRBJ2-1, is ETGVTQSPTHLIKTRGQQVTLRCSSQSGHNTVSWYQQALGQGPQFIFQYYREEENGRGNFPPRFSGLQFPNYSSELNVNALELDDSALYLCASSLGQLFYNEQFFGPGTRLTVL.

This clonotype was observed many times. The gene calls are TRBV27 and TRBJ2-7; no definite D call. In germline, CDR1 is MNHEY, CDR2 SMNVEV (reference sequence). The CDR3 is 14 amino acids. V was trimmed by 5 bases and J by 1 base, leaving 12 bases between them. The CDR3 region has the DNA TGTGCCAGCAGTCCATTCGACCCTTCCTACGAGCAGTACTTC. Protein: CASSPFDPSYEQYF.

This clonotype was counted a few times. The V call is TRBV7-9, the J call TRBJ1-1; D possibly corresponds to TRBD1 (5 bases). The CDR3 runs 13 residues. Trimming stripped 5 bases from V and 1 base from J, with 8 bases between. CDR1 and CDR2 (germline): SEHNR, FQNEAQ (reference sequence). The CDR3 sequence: CASSGHANTEAFF. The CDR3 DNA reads TGTGCCAGCAGCGGACACGCGAACACTGAAGCTTTCTTT.

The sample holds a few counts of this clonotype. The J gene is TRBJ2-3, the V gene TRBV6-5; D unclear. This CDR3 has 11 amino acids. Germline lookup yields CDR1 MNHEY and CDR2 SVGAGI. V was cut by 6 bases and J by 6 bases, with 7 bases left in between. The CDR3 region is CASSERDTQYF. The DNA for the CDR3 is TGTGCCAGCAGCGAAAGGGATACGCAGTATTTT.

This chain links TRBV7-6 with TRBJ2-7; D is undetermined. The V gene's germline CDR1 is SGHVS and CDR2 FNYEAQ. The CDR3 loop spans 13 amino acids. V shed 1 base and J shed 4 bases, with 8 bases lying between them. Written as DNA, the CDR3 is TGTGCCAGCAGCTTAGGTGTAGAGTACGAGCAGTACTTC. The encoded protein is CASSLGVEYEQYF.

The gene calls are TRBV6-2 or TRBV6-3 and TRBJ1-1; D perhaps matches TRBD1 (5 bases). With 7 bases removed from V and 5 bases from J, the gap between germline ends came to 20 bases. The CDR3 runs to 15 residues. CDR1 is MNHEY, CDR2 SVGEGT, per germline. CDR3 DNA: TGTGCCAGCATCAACGGAGGGGAATGGTGGACTGAAGCTTTCTTT. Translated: CASINGGEWWTEAFF.

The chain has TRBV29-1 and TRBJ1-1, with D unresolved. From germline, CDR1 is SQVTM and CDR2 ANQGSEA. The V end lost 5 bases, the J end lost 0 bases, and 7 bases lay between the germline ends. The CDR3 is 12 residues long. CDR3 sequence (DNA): TGCAGCGTTACAACTATGAACACTGAAGCTTTCTTT. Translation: CSVTTMNTEAFF.

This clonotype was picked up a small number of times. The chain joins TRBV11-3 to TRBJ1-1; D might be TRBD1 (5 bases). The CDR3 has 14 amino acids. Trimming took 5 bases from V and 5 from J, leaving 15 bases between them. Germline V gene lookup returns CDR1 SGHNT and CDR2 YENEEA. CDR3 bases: TGTGCCAGCAGCCCCCGAGGGGACGAGACTGAAGCTTTCTTT. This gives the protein CASSPRGDETEAFF.

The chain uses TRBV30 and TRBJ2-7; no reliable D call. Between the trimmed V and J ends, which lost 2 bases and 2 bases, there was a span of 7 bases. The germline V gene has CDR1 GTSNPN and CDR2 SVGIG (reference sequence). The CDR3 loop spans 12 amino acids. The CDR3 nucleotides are TGTGCCTGGAGTCAGAGAGCCTACGAGCAGTACTTC. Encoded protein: CAWSQRAYEQYF.

The chain's CDR3 is CASSLRVVEEQFF. The CDR3 bases are TGTGCCAGCAGTTTAAGGGTGGTCGAAGAGCAGTTCTTC. V gene TRBV27 combines with J gene TRBJ2-1; D is uncertain. There are 13 residues in the CDR3. Germline CDR1 is MNHEY and CDR2 is SMNVEV (reference sequence). Deletions cut 2 bases from V and 10 bases from J, with 12 bases between.

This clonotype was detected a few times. This CDR3 is CASRGANYEQYF. CDR3 in DNA: TGTGCCAGCAGAGGGGCGAATTACGAGCAGTACTTC. This rearrangement joins TRBV6-1 to TRBJ2-7; possible D gene TRBD1, 5 bases. The CDR3 sequence is 12 residues long. V dropped 6 bases and J dropped 4 bases, with 10 bases sitting between them. The germline V gene has CDR1 MNHNS and CDR2 SASEGT.

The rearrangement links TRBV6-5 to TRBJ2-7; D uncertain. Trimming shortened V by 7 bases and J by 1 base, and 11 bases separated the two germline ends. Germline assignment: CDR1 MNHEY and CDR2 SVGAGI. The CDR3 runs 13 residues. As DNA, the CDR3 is TGTGCCAGCACTGTTATAGGGTCCTACGAGCAGTACTTC. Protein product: CASTVIGSYEQYF.

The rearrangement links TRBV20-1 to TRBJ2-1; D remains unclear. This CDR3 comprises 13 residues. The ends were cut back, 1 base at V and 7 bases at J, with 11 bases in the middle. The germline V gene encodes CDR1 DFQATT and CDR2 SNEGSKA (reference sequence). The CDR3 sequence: CSARGRLSNEQFF. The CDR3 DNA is TGCAGTGCTAGAGGTCGACTCTCGAATGAGCAGTTCTTC.

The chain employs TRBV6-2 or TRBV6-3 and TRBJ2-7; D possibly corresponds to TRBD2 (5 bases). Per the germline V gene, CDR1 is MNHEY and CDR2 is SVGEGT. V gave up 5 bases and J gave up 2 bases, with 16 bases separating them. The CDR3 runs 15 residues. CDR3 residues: CASSPGLSHTYEQYF. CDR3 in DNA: TGTGCCAGCAGTCCCGGACTTTCCCACACCTACGAGCAGTACTTC.